The following is a T cell receptor (beta chain) sequence with its context. Its specificity is not known. The CDR3 has 13 amino acids. Trimming shortened V by 0 bases and J by 7 bases, and 10 bases separated the two germline ends. Per the germline V gene, CDR1 is SGDLS and CDR2 is YYNGEE. This entry comes from a study of T-cell memory formation after mild COVID-19. Study-wide points: Contracting CD4+ clones were located mainly in CM and EM, and CD8+ clones in EMRA.

TCRdb re-called the 5' RACE reads through MiXCR, storing one row per CDR3 protein. The top ten hold 12% of the sample, which has hundreds of thousands of distinct CDR3 sequences, under 20% seen once. Sequencing was done on a sample of PBMCs or a T cell subset sorted from them (not recorded which). The clonotype was recovered from an adult woman who had mild COVID-19 (a few samples of this study predate the infection). Cell type and time point are not known. The V call is TRBV9, the J call TRBJ1-1; D is unclear. In nucleotides, the CDR3 is TGTGCCAGCAGCGTAGTTGCTAGTGGTGAAGCTTTCTTT. Translating gives CASSVVASGEAFF.